The rows below give T cell receptor beta chains drawn from one sample of a study of Graves' ophthalmopathy and Graves' hyperthyroidism. One entry per CDR3 protein, called by TCRdb with MiXCR from the multiplex PCR reads. The data hold about 550,000 distinct CDR3 sequences, with under 45% observed a single time. Sequencing used peripheral blood or thyroid tissue (not recorded which). The receptor set was obtained from an adult man with Graves' hyperthyroidism. The CDR3 runs from the conserved cysteine through the conserved F or W. Each record gives: CDR3 DNA, CDR3 protein, V gene, D gene, clone size, J gene. The D gene is left open where the match is weak. Expanded clones get a size class; other rows say once, few or many, or leave the size out.

TGTGCCAGCAGCTCCCCTCTAGCGCGATACAATGAGCAGTACTTC CASSSPLARYNEQYF TRBV7-9 . few TRBJ2-7
TGTGCCAGCAGCTTACGGTGGAGGGACTCTGCGGGAGAGCAGTACTTC CASSLRWRDSAGEQYF TRBV7-6 . few TRBJ2-7
TGTGCCAGTAAAGAGACTAGCGCAACCTACGAGCAGTACTTC CASKETSATYEQYF TRBV19 TRBD2 many TRBJ2-7
TGCAGTGCTAGAGACCGGACTAGCGTCTCCTACGAGCAGTACTTC CSARDRTSVSYEQYF TRBV20-1 TRBD2 many TRBJ2-7
TGTGCCAGCAGCTTAGACGGGACAGGGTTCAATCAGCCCCAGCATTTT CASSLDGTGFNQPQHF TRBV7-2 TRBD1 many TRBJ1-5
TGTGCCAGCAGCCAAGGCCCCATGGGCATGGGCAATCAGCCCCAGCATTTT CASSQGPMGMGNQPQHF TRBV3-1 . . TRBJ1-5
TGCAGTGCTAGAGATCCCGGGGGGGCCCGTTCGAACACCGGGGAGCTGTTTTTT CSARDPGGARSNTGELFF TRBV20-1 TRBD2 few TRBJ2-2
TGTGCCAGCAGATACAGGGAAACTGAAGCTTTCTTT CASRYRETEAFF TRBV6-1 . few TRBJ1-1
TGTGCCAGCAGCCGCGACAGGGGAGGTGAAGCTTTCTTT CASSRDRGGEAFF TRBV7-2 TRBD1 many TRBJ1-1
TGCAGTGCTAGTCCGACAGGGTGGAAGAATGAAAAACTGTTTTTT CSASPTGWKNEKLFF TRBV20-1 TRBD1 many TRBJ1-4
TGCGCCAGCAGCCAAGCACAGGGAACGTTCGGCTACACCTTC CASSQAQGTFGYTF TRBV4-1 . many TRBJ1-2
TGTGCCAGCAGCTTCAGGGCGAGCACTGAAGCTTTCTTT CASSFRASTEAFF TRBV7-9 . many TRBJ1-1
TGTGCCAGCAGTTTAGCCTTACAGGGATCAAATGGCTACACCTTC CASSLALQGSNGYTF TRBV28 . . TRBJ1-2
TGTGCCAGCTCACCACCGAGCGTGACGGGGGAGCTGTTTTTT CASSPPSVTGELFF TRBV18 . few TRBJ2-2
TGTGCCAGCAGTGACCCGGGTGGGGACCACGGGGAGCTGTTTTTT CASSDPGGDHGELFF TRBV25-1 . many TRBJ2-2
TGTGCCACCAGTGCTAACGGGAGAGCAGGAGATACGCAGTATTTT CATSANGRAGDTQYF TRBV24-1 . many TRBJ2-3
TGTGCCAGCAGCGTAGACAGCAGTAATTCACCCCTCCACTTT CASSVDSSNSPLHF TRBV9 . many TRBJ1-6
TGTGCCAGCAGTGCTCGACACCTATGGGCCGGGGAGCTGTTTTTT CASSARHLWAGELFF TRBV25-1 . . TRBJ2-2
TGTGCCAGCAGTGCTCCGGGACAGGACTACGAGCAGTACTTC CASSAPGQDYEQYF TRBV25-1 TRBD1 . TRBJ2-7
TGTGCCAGCAGTTTACGACTAGCCTCAGAGACCCAGTACTTC CASSLRLASETQYF TRBV27 TRBD2 many TRBJ2-5
TGCAGCGTTGTCATAGGGGCGATGGAGACCCAGTACTTC CSVVIGAMETQYF TRBV29-1 . . TRBJ2-5
TGTGCCAGCAGTTCCCTGGCCTGGGCACAAGAGACCCAGTACTTC CASSSLAWAQETQYF TRBV27 . . TRBJ2-5
TGTGCCAGCAGCTACGTCCCGGGGAAGACCCAGTACTTC CASSYVPGKTQYF TRBV2 . . TRBJ2-5
TGCAGCGTCCGTACACAGGGGAGTATGAGCTACACCTTC CSVRTQGSMSYTF TRBV29-1 TRBD1 many TRBJ1-2
TGTGCCAGCAGCTTGACCCCCGGGGCAGGGGTCATGAACACTGAAGCTTTCTTT CASSLTPGAGVMNTEAFF TRBV5-5 . . TRBJ1-1
TGCGCCAGCAGCCAAGATCCAGAGAGCACTGAAGCTTTCTTT CASSQDPESTEAFF TRBV4-1 . few TRBJ1-1
TGTGCCAGCAGCGTAGCGGCTGAGCAGTTCTTC CASSVAAEQFF TRBV9 . many TRBJ2-1
TGTGCCAGCAGCCAAGAGCAGGGCGCTTTCTACGAGCAGTACTTC CASSQEQGAFYEQYF TRBV4-2 . many TRBJ2-7
TGTGCCAGTAACATTGGACAGCGATTGAACACTGGAGCTTTCTTT CASNIGQRLNTGAFF TRBV19 . few TRBJ1-1
TGCGCCAGCAGCCAACCGACAGCGAACACCATATATTTT CASSQPTANTIYF TRBV7-9 . . TRBJ1-3
TGTGCCAGCAGTTTAGTCCCGGGCGGTTCACCCCTCCACTTT CASSLVPGGSPLHF TRBV11-2 . few TRBJ1-6
TGTGCCAGCAGCCAATGGCTTAACTCTGGGACGTTAAGGGCTGAAGCTTTCTTT CASSQWLNSGTLRAEAFF TRBV14 . few TRBJ1-1
TGTGCCAGCAGCGCGGGGACAGGGGGTTTCAACGAGCAGTACTTC CASSAGTGGFNEQYF TRBV9 TRBD1 once TRBJ2-7
TGTGCCAGCAGTTTCCGAGTCGGGACAGCCTACGAGCAGTACTTC CASSFRVGTAYEQYF TRBV10-3 TRBD1 . TRBJ2-7
TGCAGTGCTAGAGATCTGCACAGAACTAGCACCTACGAGCAGTACTTC CSARDLHRTSTYEQYF TRBV20-1 . few TRBJ2-7
TGCGCCAGCAGTGAAACGGGAATCTCTAATTCACCCCTCCACTTT CASSETGISNSPLHF TRBV10-2 . . TRBJ1-6
TGTGCCAGTAGTCCCCACAGGGAGCAAGAGACCCAGTACTTC CASSPHREQETQYF TRBV19 . many TRBJ2-5
TGCAGTGCTAGTGCTAGACAGGGGTCCTACAATGAAAAACTGTTTTTT CSASARQGSYNEKLFF TRBV20-1 TRBD1 . TRBJ1-4
TGTGCCAGCAGTGGGGCTAGCGGGGGCTACGAGCAGTACTTC CASSGASGGYEQYF TRBV2 TRBD2 few TRBJ2-7
TGTGCCAGCAGCCCAACCGGGACCCTTAATCAGCCCCAGCATTTT CASSPTGTLNQPQHF TRBV9 . many TRBJ1-5
TGTGCCAGCAGCCCCAACTATGGGGGGGAAGAGACCCAGTACTTC CASSPNYGGEETQYF TRBV7-9 TRBD2 . TRBJ2-5